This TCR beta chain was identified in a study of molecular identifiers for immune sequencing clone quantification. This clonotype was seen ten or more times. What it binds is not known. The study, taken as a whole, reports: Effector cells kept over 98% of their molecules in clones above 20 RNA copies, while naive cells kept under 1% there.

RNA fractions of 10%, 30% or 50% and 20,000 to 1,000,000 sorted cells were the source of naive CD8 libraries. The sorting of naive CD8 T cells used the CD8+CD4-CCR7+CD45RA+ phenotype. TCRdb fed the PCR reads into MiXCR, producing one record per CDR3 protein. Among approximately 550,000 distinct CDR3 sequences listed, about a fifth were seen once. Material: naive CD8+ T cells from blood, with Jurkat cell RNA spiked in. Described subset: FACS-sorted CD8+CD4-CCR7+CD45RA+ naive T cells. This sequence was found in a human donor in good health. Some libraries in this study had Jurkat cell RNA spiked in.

CDR3 bases: TGCAGCGTTGAAGAGGCAGGGGAAACGGATACGCAGTATTTT. Protein: CSVEEAGETDTQYF. This chain connects TRBV29-1 to TRBJ2-3, with TRBD1 as a possible D gene (6 bases). Trimming removed 0 bases at V and 6 bases at J, with 13 bases between. The CDR3 is 14 residues long. CDR1 is SQVTM, CDR2 ANQGSEA, per germline.